The T cell receptor (beta chain) under discussion was sequenced for a study of cytotoxic CD8 clonotypes in ibrutinib-treated CLL. Across the whole study: Samples yielded averages of 250,000 or so productive templates and around 99,000 productive rearrangements.

The germline gives CDR1 MDHEN, CDR2 SYDVKM. The V end was cut by 6 bases, the J end by 5 bases, with 20 bases between. The CDR3 runs to 15 residues. On this clone itself: Its specificity is not known.

Whole-study findings and limits: Pretreatment clonality was elevated relative to age-matched healthy donors and paralleled circulating CD8+ T-cell counts.

Profiled with immunoSEQ multiplex PCR; TCRdb holds only in-frame clones, not every one. The table includes approximately 91,000 clones, roughly 83% detected once. The sample in question was PBMCs, obtained after 12 months of ibrutinib treatment. The gene calls are TRBV28 and TRBJ2-7; D might be TRBD2 (5 bases). The receptor was isolated from a human donor with chronic lymphocytic leukemia. The CDR3 coding sequence is TGTGCCAGCAGCCTCCGGGGTAGGGTTGACGACGAGCAGTACTTC. Translated: CASSLRGRVDDEQYF.